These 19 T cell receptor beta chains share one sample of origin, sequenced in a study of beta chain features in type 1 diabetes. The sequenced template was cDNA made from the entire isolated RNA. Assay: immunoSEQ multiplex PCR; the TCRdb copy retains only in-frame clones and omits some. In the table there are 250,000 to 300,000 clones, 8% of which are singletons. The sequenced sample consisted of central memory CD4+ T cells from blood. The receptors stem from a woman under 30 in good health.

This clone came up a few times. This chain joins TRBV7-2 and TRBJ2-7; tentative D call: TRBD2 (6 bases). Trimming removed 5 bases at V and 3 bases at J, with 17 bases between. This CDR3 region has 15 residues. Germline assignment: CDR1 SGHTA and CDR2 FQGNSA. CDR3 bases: TGTGCCAGCAGCGGGCAACCCAGCGGGCTCTACGAGCAGTACTTC. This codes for CASSGQPSGLYEQYF.

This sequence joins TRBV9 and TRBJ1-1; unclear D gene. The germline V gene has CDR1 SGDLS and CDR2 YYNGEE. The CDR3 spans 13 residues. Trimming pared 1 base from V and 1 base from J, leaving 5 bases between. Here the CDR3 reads CASSVTRNTEAFF. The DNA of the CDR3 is TGTGCCAGCAGCGTAACCAGGAACACTGAAGCTTTCTTT.

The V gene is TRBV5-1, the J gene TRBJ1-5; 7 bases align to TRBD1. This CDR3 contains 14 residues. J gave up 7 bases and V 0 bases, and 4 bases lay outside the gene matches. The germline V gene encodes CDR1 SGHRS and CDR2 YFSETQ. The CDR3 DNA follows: TGCGCCAGCAGCTTGGAGGGGGCGGACCAGCCCCAGCATTTT. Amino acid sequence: CASSLEGADQPQHF.

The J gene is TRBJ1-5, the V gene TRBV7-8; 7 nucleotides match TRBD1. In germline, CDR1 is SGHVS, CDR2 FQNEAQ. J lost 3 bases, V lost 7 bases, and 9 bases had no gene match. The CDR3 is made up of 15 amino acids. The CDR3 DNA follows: TGTGCCAGCACCGACGACAGGGAGGACAATCAGCCCCAGCATTTT. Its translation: CASTDDREDNQPQHF.

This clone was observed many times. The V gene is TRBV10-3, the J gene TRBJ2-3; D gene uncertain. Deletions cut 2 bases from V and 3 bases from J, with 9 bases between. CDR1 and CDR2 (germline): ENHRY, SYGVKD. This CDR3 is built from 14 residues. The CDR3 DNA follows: TGTGCCATCAGTGAGCGTCTAGATACAGATACGCAGTATTTT. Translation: CAISERLDTDTQYF.

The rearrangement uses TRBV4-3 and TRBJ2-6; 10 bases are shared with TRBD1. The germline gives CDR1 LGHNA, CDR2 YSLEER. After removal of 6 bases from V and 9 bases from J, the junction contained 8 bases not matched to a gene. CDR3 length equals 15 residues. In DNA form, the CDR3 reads TGCGCCAGCAGTCGTGGACAGGGGGATGGCAACGTCCTGACTTTC. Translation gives CASSRGQGDGNVLTF.

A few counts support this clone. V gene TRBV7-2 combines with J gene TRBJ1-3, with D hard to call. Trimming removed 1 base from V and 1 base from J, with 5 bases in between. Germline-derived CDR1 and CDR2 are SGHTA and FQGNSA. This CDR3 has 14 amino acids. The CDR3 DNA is TGTGCCAGCAGCTTAGGACAATCTGGAAACACCATATATTTT. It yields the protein CASSLGQSGNTIYF. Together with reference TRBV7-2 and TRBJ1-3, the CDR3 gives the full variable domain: GAGVSQSPSNKVTEKGKDVELRCDPISGHTALYWYRQSLGQGLEFLIYFQGNSAPDKSGLPSDRFSAERTGGSVSTLTIQRTQQEDSAVYLCASSLGQSGNTIYFGEGSWLTVV.

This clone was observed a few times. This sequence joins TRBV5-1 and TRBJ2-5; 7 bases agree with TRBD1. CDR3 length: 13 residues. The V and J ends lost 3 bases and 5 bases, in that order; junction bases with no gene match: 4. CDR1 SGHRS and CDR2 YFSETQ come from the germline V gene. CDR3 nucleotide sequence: TGCGCCAGCAGCTCCGGGACAGATGAGACCCAGTACTTC. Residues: CASSSGTDETQYF.

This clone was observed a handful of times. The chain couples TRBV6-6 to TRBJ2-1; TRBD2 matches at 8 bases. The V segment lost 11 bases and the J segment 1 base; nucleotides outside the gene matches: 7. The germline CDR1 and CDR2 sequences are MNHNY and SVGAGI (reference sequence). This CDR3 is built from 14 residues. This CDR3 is CASWSGGSYNEQFF. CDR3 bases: TGTGCCTCGTGGTCGGGGGGGTCCTACAATGAGCAGTTCTTC.

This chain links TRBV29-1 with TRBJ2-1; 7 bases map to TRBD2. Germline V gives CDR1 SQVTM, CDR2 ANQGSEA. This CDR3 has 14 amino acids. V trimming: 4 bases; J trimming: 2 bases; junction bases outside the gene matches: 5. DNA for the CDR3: TGCAGCGTTGTGCCGGCGGGAGCCTACAATGAGCAGTTCTTC. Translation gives CSVVPAGAYNEQFF.

CDR3 sequence reads: CASRRRGENIQYF. CDR3 nucleotide sequence: TGTGCCAGCCGGCGCAGGGGCGAGAACATTCAGTACTTC. This chain uses TRBV13 with TRBJ2-4; TRBD1 is a possible D gene (6 bases). Trimming removed 8 bases from V and 7 bases from J, with 15 bases in between. Germline values: CDR1 PRHDT, CDR2 FYEKMQ (reference sequence). CDR3 length: 13 amino acids. Looking up the rest from reference TRBV13 and TRBJ2-4 gives the full variable domain: AAGVIQSPRHLIKEKRETATLKCYPIPRHDTVYWYQQGPGQDPQFLISFYEKMQSDKGSIPDRFSAQQFSDYHSELNMSSLELGDSALYFCASRRRGENIQYFGAGTRLSVL.

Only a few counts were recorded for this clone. In DNA, the CDR3 is TGCAGCGTTGCCGCAGAACTGGGGGAGCAGTACTTC. This codes for CSVAAELGEQYF. This chain uses TRBV29-1 with TRBJ2-5; D might be TRBD1 or TRBD2, each matching 5 bases. This CDR3 has 12 residues. The V end lost 4 bases, the J end lost 11 bases, and 17 bases lay between the germline ends. Germline V lookup: CDR1 SQVTM, CDR2 ANQGSEA.

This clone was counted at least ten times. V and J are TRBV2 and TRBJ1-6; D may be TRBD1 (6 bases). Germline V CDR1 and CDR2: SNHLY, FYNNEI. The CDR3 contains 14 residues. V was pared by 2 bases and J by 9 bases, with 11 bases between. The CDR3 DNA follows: TGTGCCAGCAGTGAACAAGTGGGGGCTTCACCCCTCCACTTT. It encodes CASSEQVGASPLHF.

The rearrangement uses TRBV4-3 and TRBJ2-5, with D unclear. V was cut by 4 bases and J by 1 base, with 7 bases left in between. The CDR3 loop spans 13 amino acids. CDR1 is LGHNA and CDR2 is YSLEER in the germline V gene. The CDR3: CASSPALQETQYF. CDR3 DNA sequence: TGCGCCAGCAGCCCGGCCCTCCAAGAGACCCAGTACTTC.

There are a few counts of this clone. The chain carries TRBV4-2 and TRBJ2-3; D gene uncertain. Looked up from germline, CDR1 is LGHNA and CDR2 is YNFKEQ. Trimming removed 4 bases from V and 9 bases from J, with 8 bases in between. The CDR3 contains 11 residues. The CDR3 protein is CASSPWITQYF. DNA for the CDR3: TGTGCCAGCAGCCCATGGATCACGCAGTATTTT.

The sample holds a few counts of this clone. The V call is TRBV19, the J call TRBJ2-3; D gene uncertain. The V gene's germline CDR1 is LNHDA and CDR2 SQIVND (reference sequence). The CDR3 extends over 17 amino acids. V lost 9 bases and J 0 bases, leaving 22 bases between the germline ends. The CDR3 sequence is CASCPARTTRSTDTQYF. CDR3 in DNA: TGTGCCAGCTGCCCGGCGCGCACGACTCGTAGCACAGATACGCAGTATTTT.

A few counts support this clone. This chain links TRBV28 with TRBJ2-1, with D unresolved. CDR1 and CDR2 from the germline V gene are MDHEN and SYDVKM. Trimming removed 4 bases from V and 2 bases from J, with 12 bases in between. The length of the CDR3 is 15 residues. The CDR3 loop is CASSSTSLAYNEQFF. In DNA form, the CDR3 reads TGTGCCAGCAGTTCCACCTCGCTGGCCTACAATGAGCAGTTCTTC.

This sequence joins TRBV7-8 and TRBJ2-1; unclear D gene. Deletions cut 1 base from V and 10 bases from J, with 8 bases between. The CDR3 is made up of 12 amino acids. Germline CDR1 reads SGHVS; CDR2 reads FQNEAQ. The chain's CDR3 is CASSLGLTEQFF. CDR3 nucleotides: TGTGCCAGCAGCTTAGGCTTGACAGAGCAGTTCTTC.

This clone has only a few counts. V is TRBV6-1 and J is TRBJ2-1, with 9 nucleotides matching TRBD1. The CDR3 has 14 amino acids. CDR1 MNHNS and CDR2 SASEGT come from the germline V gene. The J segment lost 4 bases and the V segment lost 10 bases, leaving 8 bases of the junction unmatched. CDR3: CATHRTGVYNEQFF. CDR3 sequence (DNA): TGTGCCACCCACAGGACAGGGGTATACAATGAGCAGTTCTTC.